The 23 T cell receptor beta chains reported below all come from one sample, sequenced in a study of cytomegalovirus exposure and HLA in healthy donors. PCR amplification relied on 60 Vbeta primers (plus 13 Jbeta primers). TCRdb's table, derived via immunoSEQ multiplex PCR, lists solely in-frame clones and lacks some. The repertoire consists of 100,000 to 150,000 clones, with under 12% occurring once and the leading ten covering around 4.6%. Sequenced material: PBMCs. The receptors shown here come from a woman aged 18-35 years in good health and CMV-seropositive.

The chain uses TRBV29-1 and TRBJ2-5; a possible D gene is TRBD1 (6 bases). Germline assignment: CDR1 SQVTM and CDR2 ANQGSEA. There are 11 residues in the CDR3. V lost 8 bases, J lost 5 bases, and 12 bases lay in between. The CDR3 DNA is TGCAGCACACGGCAGGGGGAGACCCAGTACTTC. Encoded protein: CSTRQGETQYF.

In its sample, this clone was seen a few times. The rearrangement uses TRBV9 and TRBJ2-2; D might be TRBD2 (5 bases). Trimming pared 6 bases from V and 3 bases from J, leaving 15 bases between. From germline, CDR1 is SGDLS and CDR2 YYNGEE. The CDR3 is made up of 15 amino acids. The CDR3 loop is CASTFQGGDTGELFF. In DNA, the CDR3 is TGTGCCAGCACCTTCCAAGGAGGTGACACCGGGGAGCTGTTTTTT.

The rearrangement links TRBV19 to TRBJ2-7; 7 nucleotides align to TRBD2. The CDR3 spans 15 residues. From germline, CDR1 is LNHDA and CDR2 SQIVND (reference sequence). V was pared by 2 bases and J by 4 bases, with 8 bases of the junction left unmatched. CDR3 sequence: CASSIPGLGLYEQYF. The CDR3 nucleotides are TGTGCCAGTAGTATACCCGGACTAGGGTTGTACGAGCAGTACTTC.

The genes are TRBV27 and TRBJ2-5; a weak D match, TRBD1 (5 bases). The CDR3 is 14 amino acids. Trimming cost V 5 bases and J 5 bases, with 15 bases left between them. CDR1 is MNHEY and CDR2 is SMNVEV in the germline V gene (reference sequence). The CDR3 is CASSIRVPAETQYF. In nucleotides, the CDR3 is TGTGCCAGCAGTATCAGGGTCCCAGCGGAGACCCAGTACTTC.

The rearrangement uses TRBV7-2 and TRBJ2-1, with 8 nucleotides matching TRBD2. The CDR3 is 16 residues long. Looked up from germline, CDR1 is SGHTA and CDR2 is FQGNSA. V was pared by 1 base and J by 2 bases, with 4 bases of the junction left unmatched. The CDR3 coding sequence is TGTGCCAGCAGCTTAGTAGCGGGGTCAGCCTACAATGAGCAGTTCTTC. Protein sequence: CASSLVAGSAYNEQFF.

Only a few counts were recorded for this clone. The chain uses TRBV20-1 and TRBJ2-3; D unresolved. The CDR3 is made up of 11 amino acids. V dropped 6 bases and J dropped 2 bases, with 6 bases sitting between them. Germline V gives CDR1 DFQATT, CDR2 SNEGSKA (reference sequence). The CDR3 protein is CSARYTDTQYF. In DNA, the CDR3 is TGCAGTGCCAGGTACACAGATACGCAGTATTTT.

This sequence joins TRBV29-1 and TRBJ2-7, with 11 positions matching TRBD1. Germline CDR1 reads SQVTM; CDR2 reads ANQGSEA. J gave up 2 bases and V 4 bases, and 1 base lay outside the gene matches. The length of the CDR3 is 13 residues. CDR3: CSVAGQGAYEQYF. The CDR3 DNA reads TGCAGCGTTGCGGGACAGGGGGCCTACGAGCAGTACTTC.

The V gene is TRBV4-2, the J gene TRBJ2-7, with unresolved D. Germline CDR1 and CDR2: LGHNA and YNFKEQ. This CDR3 has 15 amino acids. V lost 1 base, J lost 2 bases, and 12 bases lay in between. This CDR3 is CASSQGSSIPYEQYF. The CDR3 DNA reads as TGTGCCAGCAGCCAAGGATCTAGTATCCCCTACGAGCAGTACTTC.

This clone has more than one count but fewer than ten. V and J are TRBV2 and TRBJ1-4, with D maybe TRBD1 (6 bases). The CDR3 loop spans 15 amino acids. The germline V gene encodes CDR1 SNHLY and CDR2 FYNNEI. V dropped 9 bases and J dropped 7 bases, with 21 bases sitting between them. CDR3 loop: CASRNRASFSEKLFF. CDR3 coding DNA: TGTGCCAGTCGAAACAGGGCCTCGTTTTCTGAAAAACTGTTTTTT.

The chain couples TRBV30 to TRBJ2-7; D is perhaps TRBD1 (6 bases). The CDR3 loop spans 12 amino acids. Germline values: CDR1 GTSNPN, CDR2 SVGIG (reference sequence). The germline V and J ends were trimmed by 2 bases and 2 bases, with 7 bases remaining between them. The CDR3 reads CAWSTGTYEQYF. CDR3 DNA sequence: TGTGCCTGGAGTACAGGGACCTACGAGCAGTACTTC.

This clone was counted a few times. J is TRBJ2-1 and V is TRBV7-9, with 13 bases identical to TRBD2. Trimming at V came to 5 bases and at J to 7 bases, leaving 14 bases not matched to a gene. The length of the CDR3 is 18 residues. CDR1 and CDR2 from the germline V gene are SEHNR and FQNEAQ (reference sequence). CDR3 amino acids: CASSPTSGRAFGLNEQFF. In nucleotides, the CDR3 is TGTGCCAGCAGCCCTACTAGCGGGAGGGCCTTCGGATTGAATGAGCAGTTCTTC.

V usage is TRBV28 and J usage is TRBJ1-2; unclear D gene. V lost 8 bases and J lost 0, with 7 bases in between. CDR3 length equals 12 residues. The germline V gene encodes CDR1 MDHEN and CDR2 SYDVKM. CDR3 DNA sequence: TGTGCCAGCTCCGCGGCTAACTATGGCTACACCTTC. Its protein is CASSAANYGYTF.

In its sample, this clone was seen a few times. The V call is TRBV19, the J call TRBJ1-4; the match to TRBD1 covers 12 bases. This CDR3 is 15 amino acids long. Germline-derived CDR1 and CDR2 are LNHDA and SQIVND (reference sequence). V gave up 5 bases and J gave up 6 bases; unmatched junction bases: 4. The CDR3 region has the DNA TGTGCCAGTAGTCCCGGGACAGGGGGCGATGAAAAACTGTTTTTT. The encoded protein is CASSPGTGGDEKLFF.

This clone has more than one count but fewer than ten. The same CDR3 is also encoded by other DNA sequences in this sample. The J gene is TRBJ2-3, the V gene TRBV30; D is uncertain. CDR3 length equals 13 residues. The germline V gene encodes CDR1 GTSNPN and CDR2 SVGIG (reference sequence). V gave up 0 bases and J gave up 1 base, with 5 bases separating them. CDR3 coding DNA: TGTGCCTGGAGTGTTGGAGGCACAGATACGCAGTATTTT. Encoded protein: CAWSVGGTDTQYF.

This clone was counted a few times. The rearrangement links TRBV9 to TRBJ2-7; a weak D match, TRBD2 (6 bases). V was clipped by 2 bases and J by 3 bases, with 9 bases between them. This CDR3 region has 13 residues. In germline, CDR1 is SGDLS, CDR2 YYNGEE. Here the CDR3 DNA reads TGTGCCAGCAGCGTGGGGGGTGACTACGAGCAGTACTTC. Translation: CASSVGGDYEQYF.

This clone was counted between two and nine times. The J gene is TRBJ1-5, the V gene TRBV4-1; weak D call: TRBD1 (6 bases). The germline V gene has CDR1 MGHRA and CDR2 YSYEKL. There are 16 residues in the CDR3. V was trimmed by 1 base and J by 3 bases, leaving 13 bases between them. The CDR3 bases are TGCGCCAGCAGCCAAGCGTATGGGGGCTTCAATCAGCCCCAGCATTTT. Protein sequence: CASSQAYGGFNQPQHF.

This clone was recorded a few times. This chain connects TRBV28 to TRBJ2-7; 10 bases are a match to TRBD1. J gave up 4 bases and V 4 bases, and 4 bases lay outside the gene matches. The CDR3 is 14 residues long. From germline, CDR1 is MDHEN and CDR2 SYDVKM. The CDR3 sequence: CASSYGTGEYEQYF. DNA for the CDR3: TGTGCCAGCAGTTACGGGACAGGGGAGTACGAGCAGTACTTC. Filled out from reference TRBV28 and TRBJ2-7, the complete variable domain reads DVKVTQSSRYLVKRTGEKVFLECVQDMDHENMFWYRQDPGLGLRLIYFSYDVKMKEKGDIPEGYSVSREKKERFSLILESASTNQTSMYLCASSYGTGEYEQYFGPGTRLTVT.

The DNA of the CDR3 is TGTGCCAGTAGTATAGTGAGTTTGGGGGGCGCGGGGGGCACTGAAGCTTTCTTT. The encoded protein is CASSIVSLGGAGGTEAFF. This chain links TRBV19 with TRBJ1-1, with a weak D call TRBD1 (6 bases). Trimming shortened V by 1 base and J by 4 bases, and 22 bases separated the two germline ends. Germline V gene lookup returns CDR1 LNHDA and CDR2 SQIVND (reference sequence). This CDR3 is 18 amino acids long. The full variable domain, completed using reference TRBV19 and TRBJ1-1, is DGGITQSPKYLFRKEGQNVTLSCEQNLNHDAMYWYRQDPGQGLRLIYYSQIVNDFQKGDIAEGYSVSREKKESFPLTVTSAQKNPTAFYLCASSIVSLGGAGGTEAFFGQGTRLTVV.

This clone has a handful of counts. The rearrangement uses TRBV5-6 and TRBJ2-5; D is possibly TRBD2 (5 bases). This CDR3 is built from 12 residues. Trimming removed 6 bases from V and 1 base from J, with 7 bases in between. CDR1 and CDR2 from the germline V gene are SGHDT and YYEEEE. CDR3 bases: TGTGCCAGCAAGGACTTCCAAGAGACCCAGTACTTC. Translation: CASKDFQETQYF.

The chain employs TRBV7-3 and TRBJ2-3; 10 bases map to TRBD2. The CDR3 length is 13 residues. The germline V gene encodes CDR1 SGHTA and CDR2 FQGTGA. The V gene end was trimmed by 2 bases and the J gene end by 14 bases; junction bases not matched to a gene: 7. DNA of the CDR3: TGTGCCAGCAGCTTAGGGACTAGCGCTCTGTGGTATTTT. Amino acid sequence: CASSLGTSALWYF.

Notes on this clone: Lacking the conserved final phenylalanine or tryptophan, this CDR3 likely reflects a read error. The chain is built from TRBV6-4 and TRBJ2-6; D call uncertain. The ends were cut back, 3 bases at V and 0 bases at J, with 3 bases in the middle. CDR3 length: 14 amino acids. The germline CDR1 and CDR2 sequences are MRHNA and SNTAGT. This CDR3 is CASSESSGANVLTV. The CDR3 coding sequence is TGTGCCAGCAGTGAAAGCTCTGGGGCCAACGTCCTGACTGTC.

The chain combines TRBV30 with TRBJ1-1; TRBD1 might be the D (5 bases). Germline V lookup: CDR1 GTSNPN, CDR2 SVGIG (reference sequence). This CDR3 comprises 11 residues. V shed 5 bases and J shed 2 bases, with 6 bases lying between them. As DNA, the CDR3 is TGTGCCTGGCAGGGAAACACTGAAGCTTTCTTT. As protein: CAWQGNTEAFF.

In this sample, this clone turned up a few times. The chain has TRBV5-1 and TRBJ1-4, with 7 positions matching TRBD1. This CDR3 spans 15 amino acids. V lost 7 bases, J lost 3 bases, and 9 bases stayed unmatched. Per the germline V gene, CDR1 is SGHRS and CDR2 is YFSETQ. The CDR3 DNA sequence: TGCGCCAGCCGTAAGGGGGCGCAGGCTAATGAAAAACTGTTTTTT. Translated, it gives CASRKGAQANEKLFF.